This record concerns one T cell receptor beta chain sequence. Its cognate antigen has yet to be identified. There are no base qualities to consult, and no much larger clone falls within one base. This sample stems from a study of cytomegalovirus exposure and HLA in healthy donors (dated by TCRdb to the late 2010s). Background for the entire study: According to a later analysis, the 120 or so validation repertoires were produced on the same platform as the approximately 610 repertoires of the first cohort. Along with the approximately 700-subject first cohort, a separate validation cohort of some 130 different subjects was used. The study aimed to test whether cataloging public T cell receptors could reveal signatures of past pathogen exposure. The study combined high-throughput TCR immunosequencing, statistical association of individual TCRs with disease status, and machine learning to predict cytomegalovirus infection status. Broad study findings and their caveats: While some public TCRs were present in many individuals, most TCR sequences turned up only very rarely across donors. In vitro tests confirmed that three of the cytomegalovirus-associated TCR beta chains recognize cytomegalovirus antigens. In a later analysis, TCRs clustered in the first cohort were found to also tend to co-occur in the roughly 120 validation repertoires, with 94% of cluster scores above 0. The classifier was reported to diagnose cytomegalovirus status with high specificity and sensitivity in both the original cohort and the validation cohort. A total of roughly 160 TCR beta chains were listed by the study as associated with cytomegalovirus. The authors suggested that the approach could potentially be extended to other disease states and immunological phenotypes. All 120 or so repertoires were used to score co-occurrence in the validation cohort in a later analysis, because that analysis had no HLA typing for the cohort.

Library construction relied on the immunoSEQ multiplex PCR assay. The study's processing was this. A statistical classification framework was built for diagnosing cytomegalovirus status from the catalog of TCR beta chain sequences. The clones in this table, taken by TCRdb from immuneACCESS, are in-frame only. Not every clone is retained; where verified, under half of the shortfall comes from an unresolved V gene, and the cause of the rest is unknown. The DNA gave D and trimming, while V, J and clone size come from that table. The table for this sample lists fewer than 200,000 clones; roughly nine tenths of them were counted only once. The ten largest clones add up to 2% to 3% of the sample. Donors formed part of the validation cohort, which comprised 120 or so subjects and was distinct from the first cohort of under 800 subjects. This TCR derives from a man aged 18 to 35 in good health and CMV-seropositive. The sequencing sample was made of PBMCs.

The CDR3 reads as follows: CASSAASSGGPLRELFF. The nucleotide sequence is TGTGCCAGCAGCGCCGCCTCTAGCGGGGGCCCACTAAGGGAGCTGTTTTTT. Recombination linked TRBV13 to TRBJ2-2; 10 bases in between match TRBD2. CDR1 and CDR2 are read off the germline V gene (reference sequence) as PRHDT and FYEKMQ. V and J are trimmed by 5 bases and 9 bases, and the gene matches miss 15 bases of the junction. The CDR3 measures 17 amino acids from cysteine to phenylalanine. CDR3 DNA only is kept here, 51 bases in frame from base 1.